This entry is about one T cell receptor beta chain. The data stem from a study of shared clonotypes between healthy human individuals. V lost 3 bases and J 2 bases, leaving 11 bases between the germline ends. Germline CDR1 SGDLS, CDR2 YYNGEE. CDR3 size: 14 residues. Sorted-subset replicate PCRs used approximately 180 ng of genomic DNA. This amount corresponded to tens of thousands of T cell genomes. Sequenced by immunoSEQ multiplex PCR; TCRdb stores in-frame clones only, minus some. The profile covers about 340,000 clones, with roughly 80% appearing a single time and over 9.5% taken by the ten largest.

This sequence was found in a man aged 25-45 years in good health. Source material: memory CD4+ T cells sorted from blood. Subset reported: CD45RA-negative fraction. The gene calls are TRBV9 and TRBJ2-5; maybe TRBD1 (5 bases). Written as DNA, the CDR3 is TGTGCCAGCAGCGCGACAGCACTTCAAGAGACCCAGTACTTC. Its translation is CASSATALQETQYF. Looking up the rest from reference TRBV9 and TRBJ2-5 gives the full variable domain: DSGVTQTPKHLITATGQRVTLRCSPRSGDLSVYWYQQSLDQGLQFLIQYYNGEERAKGNILERFSAQQFPDLHSELNLSSLELGDSALYFCASSATALQETQYFGPGTRLLVL.